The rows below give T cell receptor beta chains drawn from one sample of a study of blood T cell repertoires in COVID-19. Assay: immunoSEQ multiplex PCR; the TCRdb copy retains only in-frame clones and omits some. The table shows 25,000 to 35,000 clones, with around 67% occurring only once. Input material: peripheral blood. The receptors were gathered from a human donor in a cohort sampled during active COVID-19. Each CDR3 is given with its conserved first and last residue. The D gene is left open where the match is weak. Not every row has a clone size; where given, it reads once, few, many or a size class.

CDR3 protein: CASSRDSYGYTF; CDR3 DNA: TGTGCCAGCAGTAGGGACAGCTATGGCTACACCTTC; CDR3 length: 12; V gene: TRBV7-2; J gene: TRBJ1-2; clone size: once; D gene: TRBD1
CDR3 protein: CASKGAVNTEAFF; CDR3 DNA: TGTGCCAGCAAGGGAGCAGTGAACACTGAAGCTTTCTTT; CDR3 length: 13; V gene: TRBV28; J gene: TRBJ1-1; clone size: NA; D gene: NA
CDR3 protein: CASSGLSGYYGYTF; CDR3 DNA: TGTGCCAGCAGTGGACTAAGCGGCTACTATGGCTACACCTTC; CDR3 length: 14; V gene: TRBV2; J gene: TRBJ1-2; clone size: NA; D gene: NA
CDR3 protein: CASSLGGGGETQYF; CDR3 DNA: TGTGCCAGCAGCTTGGGAGGGGGTGGCGAGACCCAGTACTTC; CDR3 length: 14; V gene: TRBV5-4; J gene: TRBJ2-5; clone size: NA; D gene: NA
CDR3 protein: CASSQGSTRELFF; CDR3 DNA: TGTGCCAGCAGCCAGGGGTCTACCCGGGAGCTGTTTTTT; CDR3 length: 13; V gene: TRBV12-3/TRBV12-4; J gene: TRBJ2-2; clone size: NA; D gene: NA
CDR3 protein: CASATGYNSPLHF; CDR3 DNA: TGTGCCAGTGCGACAGGCTATAATTCACCCCTCCACTTT; CDR3 length: 13; V gene: TRBV28; J gene: TRBJ1-6; clone size: NA; D gene: NA
CDR3 protein: CASSPAGTASGNTIYF; CDR3 DNA: TGTGCCAGCAGCCCAGCAGGGACAGCCTCTGGAAACACCATATATTTT; CDR3 length: 16; V gene: TRBV7-6; J gene: TRBJ1-3; clone size: large; D gene: TRBD1
CDR3 protein: CASSLGLAGTPWSGEQYF; CDR3 DNA: TGTGCCAGCAGTTTGGGACTAGCGGGAACACCTTGGTCTGGTGAGCAGTACTTC; CDR3 length: 18; V gene: TRBV28; J gene: TRBJ2-7; clone size: NA; D gene: TRBD2
CDR3 protein: CASSLVTPNNEQFF; CDR3 DNA: TGTGCCAGCAGCTTGGTGACTCCCAACAATGAGCAGTTCTTC; CDR3 length: 14; V gene: TRBV5-5; J gene: TRBJ2-1; clone size: NA; D gene: NA
CDR3 protein: CAWTEDGGSPLHF; CDR3 DNA: TGTGCCTGGACAGAAGACGGCGGTTCACCCCTCCACTTT; CDR3 length: 13; V gene: TRBV30; J gene: TRBJ1-6; clone size: NA; D gene: NA
CDR3 protein: CASSIRAGNSYEQYF; CDR3 DNA: TGTGCCAGTAGTATTAGGGCAGGGAACTCCTACGAGCAGTACTTC; CDR3 length: 15; V gene: TRBV19; J gene: TRBJ2-7; clone size: NA; D gene: NA
CDR3 protein: CASSLGGTANTEAFF; CDR3 DNA: TGTGCCAGCAGCTTAGGCGGGACAGCTAACACTGAAGCTTTCTTT; CDR3 length: 15; V gene: TRBV7-9; J gene: TRBJ1-1; clone size: NA; D gene: TRBD1
CDR3 protein: CASSPQGGTGSPLHF; CDR3 DNA: TGTGCCAGCAGCCCTCAAGGAGGGACAGGTTCACCCCTCCACTTT; CDR3 length: 15; V gene: TRBV5-5; J gene: TRBJ1-6; clone size: few; D gene: TRBD1
CDR3 protein: CADVEASGGDNEQFF; CDR3 DNA: TGTGCCGACGTCGAAGCTAGCGGGGGGGACAATGAGCAGTTCTTC; CDR3 length: 15; V gene: TRBV2; J gene: TRBJ2-1; clone size: NA; D gene: TRBD2
CDR3 protein: CASSQRQLNTEAFF; CDR3 DNA: TGTGCCAGCAGTCAACGACAGCTTAACACTGAAGCTTTCTTT; CDR3 length: 14; V gene: TRBV6-5; J gene: TRBJ1-1; clone size: few; D gene: NA
CDR3 protein: CASRAVYSNQPQHF; CDR3 DNA: TGTGCCAGCAGGGCAGTATATAGCAATCAGCCCCAGCATTTT; CDR3 length: 14; V gene: TRBV27; J gene: TRBJ1-5; clone size: NA; D gene: NA
CDR3 protein: CASSFGTYAYEQYF; CDR3 DNA: TGTGCCAGCAGCTTCGGGACATACGCCTACGAGCAGTACTTC; CDR3 length: 14; V gene: TRBV7-2; J gene: TRBJ2-7; clone size: NA; D gene: NA
CDR3 protein: CASSPGGPDTQYF; CDR3 DNA: TGTGCCAGCAGCCCAGGGGGCCCAGATACGCAGTATTTT; CDR3 length: 13; V gene: TRBV7-9; J gene: TRBJ2-3; clone size: NA; D gene: TRBD1
CDR3 protein: CASSKAGRADNEQFF; CDR3 DNA: TGTGCCAGTAGTAAGGCGGGGCGGGCTGACAATGAGCAGTTCTTC; CDR3 length: 15; V gene: TRBV19; J gene: TRBJ2-1; clone size: NA; D gene: NA
CDR3 protein: CASSQNRDSGNTIYF; CDR3 DNA: TGTGCCAGCTCACAGAACAGGGACTCTGGAAACACCATATATTTT; CDR3 length: 15; V gene: TRBV18; J gene: TRBJ1-3; clone size: NA; D gene: NA
CDR3 protein: CASSFWGGTEAFF; CDR3 DNA: TGTGCCAGCAGTTTTTGGGGGGGGACTGAAGCTTTCTTT; CDR3 length: 13; V gene: TRBV27; J gene: TRBJ1-1; clone size: NA; D gene: NA
CDR3 protein: CASSLLGVGAMNTEAFF; CDR3 DNA: TGCGCCAGCAGCTTGTTAGGGGTTGGGGCAATGAACACTGAAGCTTTCTTT; CDR3 length: 17; V gene: TRBV5-1; J gene: TRBJ1-1; clone size: medium-sized; D gene: NA
CDR3 protein: CASSLGGQPNQPQHF; CDR3 DNA: TGTGCCAGCAGCTTAGGGGGACAGCCCAATCAGCCCCAGCATTTT; CDR3 length: 15; V gene: TRBV11-3; J gene: TRBJ1-5; clone size: NA; D gene: TRBD1
CDR3 protein: CASSQPQGAGNTIYF; CDR3 DNA: TGTGCCAGCAGCCAACCACAGGGGGCGGGAAACACCATATATTTT; CDR3 length: 15; V gene: TRBV4-2; J gene: TRBJ1-3; clone size: NA; D gene: TRBD1
CDR3 protein: CASSPRQVSSGANVLTF; CDR3 DNA: TGTGCCAGCAGCCCCAGACAGGTGAGCTCTGGGGCCAACGTCCTGACTTTC; CDR3 length: 17; V gene: TRBV7-6; J gene: TRBJ2-6; clone size: NA; D gene: NA
CDR3 protein: CASSFAENTEAFF; CDR3 DNA: TGCGCCAGCAGCTTCGCAGAGAACACTGAAGCTTTCTTT; CDR3 length: 13; V gene: TRBV5-1; J gene: TRBJ1-1; clone size: once; D gene: NA
CDR3 protein: CASSQDRRGGNYEQYF; CDR3 DNA: TGCGCCAGCAGCCAAGATCGGAGGGGGGGGAACTACGAGCAGTACTTC; CDR3 length: 16; V gene: TRBV4-3; J gene: TRBJ2-7; clone size: NA; D gene: NA
CDR3 protein: CASSPGLAGGNTQYF; CDR3 DNA: TGTGCCAGCAGTCCGGGACTAGCGGGGGGAAATACGCAGTATTTT; CDR3 length: 15; V gene: TRBV7-8; J gene: TRBJ2-3; clone size: NA; D gene: TRBD2
CDR3 protein: CASRVGVDYGYTF; CDR3 DNA: TGTGCCAGCCGAGTAGGGGTTGACTATGGCTACACCTTC; CDR3 length: 13; V gene: TRBV28; J gene: TRBJ1-2; clone size: NA; D gene: NA
CDR3 protein: CASSDRGSYNSPLHF; CDR3 DNA: TGTGCCAGCAGCGACCGGGGATCCTATAATTCACCCCTCCACTTT; CDR3 length: 15; V gene: TRBV6-5; J gene: TRBJ1-6; clone size: NA; D gene: NA
CDR3 protein: CASSLVVTGWNSPLHF; CDR3 DNA: TGTGCCAGCAGCTTGGTTGTTACAGGGTGGAATTCACCCCTCCACTTT; CDR3 length: 16; V gene: TRBV5-8; J gene: TRBJ1-6; clone size: NA; D gene: NA
CDR3 protein: CASSPGSGVSYNEQFF; CDR3 DNA: TGTGCCAGCAGCCCCGGTAGCGGGGTCTCCTACAATGAGCAGTTCTTC; CDR3 length: 16; V gene: TRBV5-5; J gene: TRBJ2-1; clone size: NA; D gene: TRBD2
CDR3 protein: CASSRQTMNTEAFF; CDR3 DNA: TGTGCCAGTAGTCGCCAGACTATGAACACTGAAGCTTTCTTT; CDR3 length: 14; V gene: TRBV19; J gene: TRBJ1-1; clone size: NA; D gene: NA
CDR3 protein: CSVEFVAGYNEQFF; CDR3 DNA: TGCAGCGTTGAATTTGTAGCGGGCTACAATGAGCAGTTCTTC; CDR3 length: 14; V gene: TRBV29-1; J gene: TRBJ2-1; clone size: NA; D gene: TRBD2
CDR3 protein: CASSLRRSYSNQPQHF; CDR3 DNA: TGTGCCAGCAGTCTACGACGGAGTTATAGCAATCAGCCCCAGCATTTT; CDR3 length: 16; V gene: TRBV28; J gene: TRBJ1-5; clone size: once; D gene: NA
CDR3 protein: CASSFGLAGGQYNEQFF; CDR3 DNA: TGTGCCAGCAGCTTCGGACTAGCGGGGGGCCAATACAATGAGCAGTTCTTC; CDR3 length: 17; V gene: TRBV5-5; J gene: TRBJ2-1; clone size: NA; D gene: TRBD2
CDR3 protein: CASGLSGAGPQHF; CDR3 DNA: TGTGCTAGTGGTTTATCTGGTGCGGGACCCCAGCATTTT; CDR3 length: 13; V gene: TRBV12-5; J gene: TRBJ1-5; clone size: NA; D gene: NA
CDR3 protein: CASSIGRDQPQHF; CDR3 DNA: TGTGCCAGTAGTATAGGGAGGGATCAGCCCCAGCATTTT; CDR3 length: 13; V gene: TRBV19; J gene: TRBJ1-5; clone size: NA; D gene: NA
CDR3 protein: CASSLNPGGTYGYTF; CDR3 DNA: TGTGCCAGCAGCTTAAATCCGGGGGGGACCTATGGCTACACCTTC; CDR3 length: 15; V gene: TRBV7-3; J gene: TRBJ1-2; clone size: NA; D gene: NA
CDR3 protein: CASSVGGRGNTGELFF; CDR3 DNA: TGTGCCAGCAGCGTAGGAGGCAGGGGTAACACCGGGGAGCTGTTTTTT; CDR3 length: 16; V gene: TRBV9; J gene: TRBJ2-2; clone size: NA; D gene: NA
CDR3 protein: CASGQNRGLSNQPQHF; CDR3 DNA: TGTGCCAGCGGACAGAACCGAGGACTTAGCAATCAGCCCCAGCATTTT; CDR3 length: 16; V gene: TRBV28; J gene: TRBJ1-5; clone size: NA; D gene: NA
CDR3 protein: CAWRSSSYNEQFF; CDR3 DNA: TGTGCCTGGAGGTCCAGCTCCTACAATGAGCAGTTCTTC; CDR3 length: 13; V gene: TRBV30; J gene: TRBJ2-1; clone size: NA; D gene: NA
CDR3 protein: CASSRTRGGYYTDTQYF; CDR3 DNA: TGTGCCAGCAGCCGCACTCGCGGGGGGTATTACACAGATACGCAGTATTTT; CDR3 length: 17; V gene: TRBV11-2; J gene: TRBJ2-3; clone size: many; D gene: TRBD2
CDR3 protein: CASSRTRDRGTEAFF; CDR3 DNA: TGTGCCAGCAGCAGAACCCGGGACAGGGGCACTGAAGCTTTCTTT; CDR3 length: 15; V gene: TRBV7-2; J gene: TRBJ1-1; clone size: once; D gene: TRBD1
CDR3 protein: CASSQVGGGKNIQYF; CDR3 DNA: TGTGCCAGCAGCCAAGTAGGGGGGGGCAAAAACATTCAGTACTTC; CDR3 length: 15; V gene: TRBV3-1/TRBV3-2; J gene: TRBJ2-4; clone size: NA; D gene: NA
CDR3 protein: CASSFGGVYGYTF; CDR3 DNA: TGTGCCAGCAGTTTTGGCGGTGTCTATGGCTACACCTTC; CDR3 length: 13; V gene: TRBV28; J gene: TRBJ1-2; clone size: few; D gene: NA
CDR3 protein: CASSQTVFTGELFF; CDR3 DNA: TGTGCCAGCAGCCAGACAGTTTTCACCGGGGAGCTGTTTTTT; CDR3 length: 14; V gene: TRBV7-9; J gene: TRBJ2-2; clone size: NA; D gene: NA
CDR3 protein: CASSLDLAGLSDTQYF; CDR3 DNA: TGTGCCAGCAGCTTGGATCTAGCGGGGTTGTCAGATACGCAGTATTTT; CDR3 length: 16; V gene: TRBV5-8; J gene: TRBJ2-3; clone size: NA; D gene: TRBD2
CDR3 protein: CASSIGDRGSGANVLTF; CDR3 DNA: TGTGCCAGTAGTATAGGGGACAGGGGTTCTGGGGCCAACGTCCTGACTTTC; CDR3 length: 17; V gene: TRBV19; J gene: TRBJ2-6; clone size: few; D gene: TRBD1